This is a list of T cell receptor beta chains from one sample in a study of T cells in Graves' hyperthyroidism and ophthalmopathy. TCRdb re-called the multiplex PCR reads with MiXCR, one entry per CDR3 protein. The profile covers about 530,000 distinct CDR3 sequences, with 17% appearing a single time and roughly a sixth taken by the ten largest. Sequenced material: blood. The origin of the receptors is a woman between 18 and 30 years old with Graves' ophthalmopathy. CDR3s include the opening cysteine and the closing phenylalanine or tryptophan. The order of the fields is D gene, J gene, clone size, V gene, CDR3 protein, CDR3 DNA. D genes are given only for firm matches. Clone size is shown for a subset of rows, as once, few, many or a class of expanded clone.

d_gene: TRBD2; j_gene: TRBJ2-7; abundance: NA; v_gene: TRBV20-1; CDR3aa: CSARTFSGGPYEQYF; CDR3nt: TGCAGTGCTAGAACCTTTAGCGGGGGGCCCTACGAGCAGTACTTC
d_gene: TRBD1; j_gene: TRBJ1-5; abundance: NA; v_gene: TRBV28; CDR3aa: CASRLTPMGQNSNQPQHF; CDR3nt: TGTGCCAGCAGGCTGACGCCGATGGGACAGAATAGCAATCAGCCCCAGCATTTT
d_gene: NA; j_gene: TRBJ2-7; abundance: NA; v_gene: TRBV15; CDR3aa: CATSSDVYEQYF; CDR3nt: TGTGCCACCAGCTCGGACGTCTACGAGCAGTACTTC
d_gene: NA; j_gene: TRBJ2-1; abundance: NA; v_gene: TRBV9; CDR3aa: CASSVVETNEQFF; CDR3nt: TGTGCCAGCAGCGTAGTAGAGACTAATGAGCAGTTCTTC
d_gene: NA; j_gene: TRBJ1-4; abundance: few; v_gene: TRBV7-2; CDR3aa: CASSVIFGEKLFF; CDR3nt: TGTGCCAGCAGCGTTATATTCGGGGAAAAACTGTTTTTT
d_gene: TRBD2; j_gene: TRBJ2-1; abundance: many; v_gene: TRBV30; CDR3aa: CAWNRGLAGVEQFF; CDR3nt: TGTGCCTGGAATCGGGGACTAGCGGGAGTTGAGCAGTTCTTC
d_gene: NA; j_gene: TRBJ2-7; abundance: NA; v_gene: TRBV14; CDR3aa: CASSQDFGGAYEQYF; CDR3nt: TGTGCCAGCAGCCAAGATTTTGGAGGAGCCTACGAGCAGTACTTC
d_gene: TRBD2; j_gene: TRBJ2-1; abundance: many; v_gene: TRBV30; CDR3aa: CAWAKLAGDYNEQFF; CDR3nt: TGTGCCTGGGCCAAACTAGCGGGAGACTACAATGAGCAGTTCTTC
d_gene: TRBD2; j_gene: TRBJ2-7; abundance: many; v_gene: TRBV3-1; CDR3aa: CASSQTSGSSYEQYF; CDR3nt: TGTGCCAGCAGCCAAACTAGCGGGAGTTCCTACGAGCAGTACTTC
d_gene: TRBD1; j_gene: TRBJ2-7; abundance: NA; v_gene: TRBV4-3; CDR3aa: CASSHGTGYALVYEQYF; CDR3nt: TGCGCCAGCAGCCACGGGACAGGTTATGCTCTCGTCTACGAGCAGTACTTC
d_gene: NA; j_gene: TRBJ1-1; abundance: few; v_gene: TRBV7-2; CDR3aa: CASSWEGGAAAFF; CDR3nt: TGTGCCAGCAGCTGGGAAGGAGGCGCGGCGGCTTTCTTT
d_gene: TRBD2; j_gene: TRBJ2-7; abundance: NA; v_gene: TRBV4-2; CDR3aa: CASSQYSSGAAGEQYF; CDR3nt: TGTGCCAGCAGCCAGTACTCTAGCGGGGCCGCGGGCGAGCAGTACTTC
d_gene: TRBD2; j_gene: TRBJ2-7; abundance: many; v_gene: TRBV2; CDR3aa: CASSEGSSGLDEQYF; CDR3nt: TGTGCCAGCAGTGAAGGGAGTAGCGGGTTGGACGAGCAGTACTTC
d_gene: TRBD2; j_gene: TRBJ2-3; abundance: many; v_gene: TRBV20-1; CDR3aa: CSAGLAGPGAQDTQYF; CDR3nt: TGCAGTGCGGGACTAGCGGGACCCGGAGCACAGGATACGCAGTATTTT
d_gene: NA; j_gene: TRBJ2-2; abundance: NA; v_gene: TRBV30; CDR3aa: CAWSTGPGELFF; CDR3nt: TGTGCCTGGAGCACAGGGCCCGGGGAGCTGTTTTTT
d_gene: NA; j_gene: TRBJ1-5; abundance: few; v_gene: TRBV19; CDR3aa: CASSMGGQPQHF; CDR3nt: TGTGCCAGTAGTATGGGAGGTCAGCCCCAGCATTTT
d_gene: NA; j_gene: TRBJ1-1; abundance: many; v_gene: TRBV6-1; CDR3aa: CASSEGVGGGTEAFF; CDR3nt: TGTGCCAGCAGTGAGGGGGTCGGGGGGGGCACTGAAGCTTTCTTT
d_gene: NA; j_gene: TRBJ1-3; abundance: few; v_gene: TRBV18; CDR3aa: CASSPPVGENSGNTIYF; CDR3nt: TGTGCCAGCTCACCCCCTGTGGGGGAAAACTCTGGAAACACCATATATTTT
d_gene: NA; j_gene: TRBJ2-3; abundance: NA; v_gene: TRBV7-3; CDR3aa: CASSLGHRGGNTDTQYF; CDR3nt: TGTGCCAGCAGCTTAGGCCACAGGGGGGGGAACACAGATACGCAGTATTTT
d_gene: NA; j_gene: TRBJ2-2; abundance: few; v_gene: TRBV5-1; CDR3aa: CASSFSGTVNTGELFF; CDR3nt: TGCGCCAGCAGCTTTAGCGGGACAGTGAACACCGGGGAGCTGTTTTTT
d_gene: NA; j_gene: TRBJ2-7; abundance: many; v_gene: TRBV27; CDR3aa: CASRVTGRVYEQYF; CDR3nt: TGTGCCAGCAGAGTGACAGGGAGGGTCTACGAGCAGTACTTC
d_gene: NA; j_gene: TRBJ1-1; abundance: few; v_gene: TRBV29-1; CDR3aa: CSGKVGGTEAFF; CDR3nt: TGCAGCGGAAAGGTGGGGGGCACTGAAGCTTTCTTT
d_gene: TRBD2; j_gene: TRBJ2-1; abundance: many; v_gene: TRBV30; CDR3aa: CALYGTSNEQFF; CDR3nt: TGTGCCTTATACGGGACTAGCAATGAGCAGTTCTTC
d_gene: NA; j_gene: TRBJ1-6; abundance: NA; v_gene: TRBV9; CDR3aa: CASSDPRGYNSPLHF; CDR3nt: TGTGCCAGCAGCGACCCAAGGGGGTATAATTCACCCCTCCACTTT
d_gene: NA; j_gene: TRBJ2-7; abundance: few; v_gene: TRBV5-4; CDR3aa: CASSLELVYEQYF; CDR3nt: TGTGCCAGCAGCTTGGAACTAGTTTACGAGCAGTACTTC
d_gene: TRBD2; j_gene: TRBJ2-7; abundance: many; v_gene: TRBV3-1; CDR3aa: CASSRSSGNYEQYF; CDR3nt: TGTGCCAGCAGCCGGTCTAGCGGAAACTACGAGCAGTACTTC
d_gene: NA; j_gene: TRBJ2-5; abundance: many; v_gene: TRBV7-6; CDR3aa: CASSLAPQETQYF; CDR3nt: TGTGCCAGCAGCTTAGCACCCCAAGAGACCCAGTACTTC
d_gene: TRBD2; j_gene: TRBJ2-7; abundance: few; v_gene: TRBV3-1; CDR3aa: CASTELAGGQGSYEQYF; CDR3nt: TGTGCCAGCACCGAACTAGCGGGGGGACAGGGGTCCTACGAGCAGTACTTC
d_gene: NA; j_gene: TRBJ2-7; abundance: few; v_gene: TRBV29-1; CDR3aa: CSVSDREGEQYF; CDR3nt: TGCAGCGTTAGCGACAGGGAGGGCGAGCAGTACTTC
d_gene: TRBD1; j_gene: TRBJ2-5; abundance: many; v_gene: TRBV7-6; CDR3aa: CASSPGTGPRETQYF; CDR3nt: TGTGCCAGCAGCCCGGGGACAGGGCCACGGGAGACCCAGTACTTC
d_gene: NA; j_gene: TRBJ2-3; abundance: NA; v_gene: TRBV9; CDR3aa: CASSTPGIFTDTQYF; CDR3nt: TGTGCCAGCAGCACCCCCGGGATCTTCACAGATACGCAGTATTTT
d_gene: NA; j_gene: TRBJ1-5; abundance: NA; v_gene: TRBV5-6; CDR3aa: CASSFTGSSNQPQHF; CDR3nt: TGTGCCAGCAGTTTTACAGGATCTAGCAATCAGCCCCAGCATTTT
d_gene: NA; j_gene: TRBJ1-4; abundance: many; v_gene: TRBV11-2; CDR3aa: CASSLSGGGEKLFF; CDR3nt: TGTGCCAGCAGCCTTAGCGGAGGGGGGGAAAAACTGTTTTTT